This T cell receptor beta chain was captured by sequencing in a study of T cell responses to AZD1222 COVID-19 vaccine. Study-wide results and limits: Baseline seropositivity characterized only six AZD1222 recipients. The reported proportion of spike-specific TCRs targeting unmutated variant regions was nearly half.

The method was immunoSEQ multiplex PCR; TCRdb's version includes in-frame clones alone and lacks a portion of them. The table lists over 65,000 clones, about 90% of them singletons, with less than 9% in the top ten. This CDR3 region has 15 residues. Germline CDR1 and CDR2: SNHLY and FYNNEI. V shed 5 bases and J shed 5 bases, with 15 bases lying between them. As regards this clone: Antigen: not known.

This material consisted of peripheral blood, taken 28 days after the second AZD1222 dose. The TCR was taken from an adult who received the AZD1222 COVID-19 vaccine. V is TRBV2 and J is TRBJ1-4; no clear D gene. The chain's CDR3 is CASSFDGKRNEKLFF. For the CDR3, the DNA is TGTGCCAGCAGTTTTGACGGAAAGCGCAATGAAAAACTGTTTTTT.